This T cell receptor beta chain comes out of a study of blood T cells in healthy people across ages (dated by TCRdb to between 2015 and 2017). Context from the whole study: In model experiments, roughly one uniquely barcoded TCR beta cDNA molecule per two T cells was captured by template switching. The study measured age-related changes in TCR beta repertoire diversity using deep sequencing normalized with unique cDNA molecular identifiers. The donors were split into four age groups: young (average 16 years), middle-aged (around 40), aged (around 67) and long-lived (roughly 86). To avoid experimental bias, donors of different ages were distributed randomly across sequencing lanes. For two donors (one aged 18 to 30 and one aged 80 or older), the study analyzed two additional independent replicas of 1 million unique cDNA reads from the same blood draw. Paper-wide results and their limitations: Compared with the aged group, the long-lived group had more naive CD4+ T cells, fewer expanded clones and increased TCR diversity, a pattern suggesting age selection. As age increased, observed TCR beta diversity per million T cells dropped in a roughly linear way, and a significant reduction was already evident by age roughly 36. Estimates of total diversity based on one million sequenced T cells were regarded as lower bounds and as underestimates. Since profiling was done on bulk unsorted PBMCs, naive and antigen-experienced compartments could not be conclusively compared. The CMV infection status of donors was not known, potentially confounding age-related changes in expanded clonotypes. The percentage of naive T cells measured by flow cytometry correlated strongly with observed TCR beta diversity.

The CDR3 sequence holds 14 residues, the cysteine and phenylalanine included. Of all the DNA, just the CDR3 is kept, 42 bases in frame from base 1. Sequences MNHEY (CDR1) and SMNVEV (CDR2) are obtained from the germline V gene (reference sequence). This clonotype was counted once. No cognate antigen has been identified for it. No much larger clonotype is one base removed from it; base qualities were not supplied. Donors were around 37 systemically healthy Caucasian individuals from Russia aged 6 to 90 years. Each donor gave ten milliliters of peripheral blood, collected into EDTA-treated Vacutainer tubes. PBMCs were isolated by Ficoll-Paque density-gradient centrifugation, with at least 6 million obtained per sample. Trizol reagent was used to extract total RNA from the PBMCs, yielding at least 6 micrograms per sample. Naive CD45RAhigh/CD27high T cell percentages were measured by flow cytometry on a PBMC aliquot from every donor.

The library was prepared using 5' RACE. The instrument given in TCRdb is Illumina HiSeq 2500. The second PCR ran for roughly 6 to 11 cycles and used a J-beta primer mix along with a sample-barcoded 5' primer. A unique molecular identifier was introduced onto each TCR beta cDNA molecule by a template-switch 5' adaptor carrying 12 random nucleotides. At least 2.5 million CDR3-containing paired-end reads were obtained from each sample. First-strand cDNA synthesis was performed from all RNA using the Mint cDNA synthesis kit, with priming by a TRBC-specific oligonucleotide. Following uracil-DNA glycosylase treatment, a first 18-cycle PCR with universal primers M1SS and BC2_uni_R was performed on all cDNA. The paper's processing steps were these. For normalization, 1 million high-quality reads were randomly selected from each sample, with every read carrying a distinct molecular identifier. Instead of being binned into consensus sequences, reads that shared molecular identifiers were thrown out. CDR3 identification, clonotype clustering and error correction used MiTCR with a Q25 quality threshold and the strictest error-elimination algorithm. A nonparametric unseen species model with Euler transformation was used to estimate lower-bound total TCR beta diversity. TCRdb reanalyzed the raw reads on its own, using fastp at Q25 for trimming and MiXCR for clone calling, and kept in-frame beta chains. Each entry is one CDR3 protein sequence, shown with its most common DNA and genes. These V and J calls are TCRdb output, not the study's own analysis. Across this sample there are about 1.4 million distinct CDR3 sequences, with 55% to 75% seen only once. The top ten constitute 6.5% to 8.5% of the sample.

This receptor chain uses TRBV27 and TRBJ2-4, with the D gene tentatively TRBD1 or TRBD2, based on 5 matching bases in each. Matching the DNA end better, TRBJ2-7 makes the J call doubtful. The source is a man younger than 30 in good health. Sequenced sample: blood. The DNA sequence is TGTGCCAGCAGTCCCGGAATCGGGACCAACGAGCAGTACTTC. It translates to CASSPGIGTNEQYF.